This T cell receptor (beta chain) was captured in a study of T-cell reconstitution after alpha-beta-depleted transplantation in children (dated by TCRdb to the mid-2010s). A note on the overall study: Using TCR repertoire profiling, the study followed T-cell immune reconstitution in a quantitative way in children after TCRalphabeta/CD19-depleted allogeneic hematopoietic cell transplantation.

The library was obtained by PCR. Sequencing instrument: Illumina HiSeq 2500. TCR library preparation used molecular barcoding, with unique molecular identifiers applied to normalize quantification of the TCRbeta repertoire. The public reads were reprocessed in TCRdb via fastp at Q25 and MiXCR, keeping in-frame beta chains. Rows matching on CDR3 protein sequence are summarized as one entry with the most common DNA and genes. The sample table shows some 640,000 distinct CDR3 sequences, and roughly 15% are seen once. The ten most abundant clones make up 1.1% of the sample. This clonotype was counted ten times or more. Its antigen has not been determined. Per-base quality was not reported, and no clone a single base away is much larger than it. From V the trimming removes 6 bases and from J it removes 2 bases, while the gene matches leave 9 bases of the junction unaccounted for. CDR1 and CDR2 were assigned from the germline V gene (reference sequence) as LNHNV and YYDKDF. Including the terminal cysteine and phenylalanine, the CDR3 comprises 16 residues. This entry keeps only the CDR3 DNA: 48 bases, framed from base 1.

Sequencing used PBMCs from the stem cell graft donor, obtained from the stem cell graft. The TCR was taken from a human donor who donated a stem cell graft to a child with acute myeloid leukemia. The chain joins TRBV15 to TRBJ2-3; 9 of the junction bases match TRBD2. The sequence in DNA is TGTGCCACCAGAGATAGCGGGGGCCGGTTCACAGATACGCAGTATTTT. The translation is CATRDSGGRFTDTQYF.